The clone carrying this T cell receptor beta chain occurred once. Its antigen remains unidentified. The data originate from a study of cytomegalovirus exposure and HLA in healthy donors. Study overall: The 110 or so validation repertoires, a later analysis reported, used the same platform as the approximately 670 first-cohort repertoires. Study-level results: A list of 150 or so TCR beta chains associated with cytomegalovirus was given.

The CDR3 has 11 residues. From germline, CDR1 is MNHNS and CDR2 SASEGT. Produced via immunoSEQ multiplex PCR; TCRdb's table is partial and in-frame only. Here the sample spans about 350,000 clones, roughly 87% being singletons. This TCR derives from a woman aged 25 to 39 in good health and CMV-seropositive. The rearrangement links TRBV6-1 to TRBJ2-5; D gene unclear. With the DNA end fitting TRBJ2-7 better, the J assignment may be wrong. The specimen was PBMCs. CDR3: CASSPFYEQYF. The DNA for the CDR3 is TGTGCCAGCAGTCCCTTCTACGAGCAGTACTTC.